The 32 T cell receptor beta chains reported below all come from one sample, sequenced in a study of early T cells in non-severe SARS-CoV-2 infection. TCRdb reprocessed the 5' RACE reads with MiXCR, giving one entry per CDR3 protein. The sample shows more than 95,000 distinct CDR3 sequences, over 15% of them seen only once. The sequenced sample consisted of whole blood. The receptor source for this set is an adult who was a healthcare worker with PCR-confirmed SARS-CoV-2 infection or an uninfected control (not recorded which).

This sequence joins TRBV5-1 and TRBJ2-1; tentative D call: TRBD2 (6 bases). Per the germline V gene, CDR1 is SGHRS and CDR2 is YFSETQ. V was shortened by 6 bases and J by 4 bases, with 17 bases between the two germline ends. The CDR3 sequence is 15 residues long. The CDR3 DNA reads TGCGCCAGCACTCCCGGGACTCCAGTGTACAATGAGCAGTTCTTC. It yields the protein CASTPGTPVYNEQFF.

The genes are TRBV24-1 and TRBJ2-7, with D unclear. V lost 4 bases to trimming and J lost 6 bases, with 12 bases between them. This CDR3 is built from 13 residues. Germline CDR1 KGHDR, CDR2 SFDVKD. The CDR3, as DNA: TGTGCCACCAGTGAAGATAGGGAATCCGAGCAGTACTTC. Its translation: CATSEDRESEQYF.

This clonotype was detected only a few times. CDR3: CASSALTDTQYF. The CDR3 coding sequence is TGTGCCAGCAGCGCGCTCACAGATACGCAGTATTTT. This chain joins TRBV5-5 and TRBJ2-3, with D unclear. V lost 4 bases, J lost 2 bases, and 5 bases lay in between. CDR1 is SGHKS, CDR2 YYEKEE, per germline (reference sequence). The CDR3 spans 12 residues. The full variable domain, its missing parts supplied by reference TRBV5-5 and TRBJ2-3, is DAGVTQSPTHLIKTRGQQVTLRCSPISGHKSVSWYQQVLGQGPQFIFQYYEKEERGRGNFPDRFSARQFPNYSSELNVNALLLGDSALYLCASSALTDTQYFGPGTRLTVL.

CDR3 in amino acids: CASSLSGASYNEQFF. In nucleotides, the CDR3 is TGTGCCAGCAGCTTATCCGGAGCCTCCTACAATGAGCAGTTCTTC. This chain joins TRBV11-3 and TRBJ2-1; D is undetermined. V lost 2 bases, J lost 0 bases, and 8 bases lay in between. The germline V gene has CDR1 SGHNT and CDR2 YENEEA. The CDR3 sequence is 15 residues long.

Many counts were recorded for this clonotype. The chain combines TRBV20-1 with TRBJ2-2, with D tentatively TRBD1 or TRBD2 (5 bases each). Trimming took 1 base from V and 8 from J, leaving 17 bases between them. This CDR3 has 15 residues. Germline V gene sequence: CDR1 DFQATT, CDR2 SNEGSKA (reference sequence). The CDR3: CSARGLGEPSGELFF. For the CDR3, the DNA is TGCAGTGCTAGAGGGTTAGGGGAGCCCTCGGGGGAGCTGTTTTTT.

This chain connects TRBV12-3 or TRBV12-4 to TRBJ1-2; 7 bases are shared with TRBD1. Trimming took 2 bases from V and 1 from J; bases not matched to a gene: 4. This CDR3 comprises 15 residues. This CDR3 is CASSLNRGHNYGYTF. CDR3 coding DNA: TGTGCCAGCAGTTTAAACAGGGGACATAACTATGGCTACACCTTC.

This clonotype appeared a few times. This chain joins TRBV5-1 and TRBJ2-2; D unresolved. This CDR3 spans 15 amino acids. CDR1 SGHRS and CDR2 YFSETQ come from the germline V gene. V dropped 0 bases and J dropped 2 bases, with 8 bases sitting between them. The chain's CDR3 is CASSLVWSNTGELFF. Written as DNA, the CDR3 is TGCGCCAGCAGCTTGGTTTGGTCCAACACCGGGGAGCTGTTTTTT.

This clonotype was recorded many times. V usage is TRBV27 and J usage is TRBJ1-1, with D uncertain. The germline gives CDR1 MNHEY, CDR2 SMNVEV (reference sequence). This CDR3 contains 15 residues. Trimming stripped 0 bases from V and 6 bases from J, with 14 bases between. DNA for the CDR3: TGTGCCAGCAGTTTATCTTGGTCTGGAGGATCTGAAGCTTTCTTT. Encoded protein: CASSLSWSGGSEAFF.

The chain employs TRBV29-1 and TRBJ2-3; D might be TRBD2 (6 bases). This CDR3 region has 11 residues. V was shortened by 6 bases and J by 9 bases, with 13 bases between the two germline ends. CDR1 SQVTM and CDR2 ANQGSEA come from the germline V gene. The CDR3 region has the DNA TGCAGCGTACGACTGGAGGGAACGCAGTATTTT. Protein product: CSVRLEGTQYF.

The table lists this clonotype with a few counts. V is TRBV28 and J is TRBJ1-1, with D tentatively TRBD1 (6 bases). V was clipped by 6 bases and J by 6 bases, with 20 bases between them. The CDR3 has 15 residues. CDR1 is MDHEN and CDR2 is SYDVKM in the germline V gene. The CDR3 region has the DNA TGTGCCAGCAGGTTAAGTGTCGGGGGCGGGTCTGAAGCTTTCTTT. Its protein product is CASRLSVGGGSEAFF.

The sample holds many counts of this clonotype. The chain is built from TRBV10-3 and TRBJ2-3; unclear D gene. The CDR3 totals 12 residues. V was pared by 7 bases and J by 5 bases, with 10 bases between. CDR1 and CDR2 from the germline V gene are ENHRY and SYGVKD. The CDR3 nucleotides read TGTGCCATCAAGGGTTGGGGAGATACGCAGTATTTT. Its translation: CAIKGWGDTQYF.

This chain links TRBV7-9 with TRBJ1-2; no firm D call. The CDR3 is 12 amino acids. Germline lookup yields CDR1 SEHNR and CDR2 FQNEAQ (reference sequence). V lost 1 base and J lost 8, with 8 bases in between. CDR3 DNA sequence: TGTGCCAGCAGCTTAGGCAGCGAAGGCTACACCTTC. Residues: CASSLGSEGYTF.

This clonotype was seen a few times. The CDR3, as DNA: TGTGCCAGCAGTCCAGTTCAGGGTTCAGGTCAGCCCCAGCATTTT. It translates to CASSPVQGSGQPQHF. The gene calls are TRBV27 and TRBJ1-5; possible D gene TRBD1, 5 bases. Trimming left V 5 bases short and J 6 bases short, with 17 bases between. The length of the CDR3 is 15 residues. Germline CDR1 MNHEY, CDR2 SMNVEV (reference sequence).

The rearrangement links TRBV20-1 to TRBJ2-2; D is uncertain. The ends were cut back, 2 bases at V and 5 bases at J, with 15 bases in the middle. The CDR3 is made up of 15 amino acids. Germline values: CDR1 DFQATT, CDR2 SNEGSKA (reference sequence). In DNA form, the CDR3 reads TGCAGTGCTAGAACCTGGGATTTACCAACCGGGGAGCTGTTTTTT. Its protein is CSARTWDLPTGELFF.

This clonotype has ten or more counts. The V gene is TRBV7-8, the J gene TRBJ2-7; D is unclear. The CDR3 runs 12 residues. Trimming shortened V by 5 bases and J by 1 base, and 6 bases separated the two germline ends. CDR1 is SGHVS and CDR2 is FQNEAQ in the germline V gene. The CDR3 DNA is TGTGCCAGCAGCCACGGTTCCTACGAGCAGTACTTC. Translating gives CASSHGSYEQYF.

The chain recombines TRBV5-6 with TRBJ1-4; maybe TRBD1 (5 bases). The CDR3 length is 15 residues. The V gene lost 4 bases and the J gene lost 0 bases, with 10 bases spanning the gap. Germline V lookup: CDR1 SGHDT, CDR2 YYEEEE. CDR3 coding DNA: TGTGCCAGCAGCCCCGCGGGGGCAACTAATGAAAAACTGTTTTTT. Amino acid sequence: CASSPAGATNEKLFF.

The chain is built from TRBV29-1 and TRBJ2-3; no clear D gene. The CDR3 is made up of 15 amino acids. The germline V and J ends were trimmed by 8 bases and 4 bases, with 22 bases remaining between them. CDR1 SQVTM and CDR2 ANQGSEA come from the germline V gene. The CDR3 spells CSFRSSVREPDTQYF. In DNA, the CDR3 is TGCAGCTTCCGATCCAGCGTTAGAGAGCCAGATACGCAGTATTTT.

This clonotype has a handful of counts. The V call is TRBV12-3 or TRBV12-4, the J call TRBJ2-2, with D possibly being TRBD1 (6 bases). The CDR3 covers 14 residues. Trimming took off 6 bases at V and 2 bases at J, with 10 bases between the two ends. The CDR3 region is CASRADRNTGELFF. The DNA for the CDR3 is TGTGCCAGCAGGGCGGACAGAAACACCGGGGAGCTGTTTTTT.

This clonotype was seen a few times. The rearrangement joins TRBV12-3 or TRBV12-4 to TRBJ2-1; D remains unclear. This CDR3 has 14 amino acids. V lost 5 bases and J 5 bases, leaving 13 bases between the germline ends. CDR3 DNA sequence: TGTGCCAGCAGTAGGGTTGAAGGACACAATGAGCAGTTCTTC. It specifies CASSRVEGHNEQFF.

This clonotype has more than one count but fewer than ten. CDR3 in amino acids: CASSDPLAGRYNEQFF. DNA of the CDR3: TGTGCCAGCAGTGACCCCTTAGCGGGGAGGTACAATGAGCAGTTCTTC. The chain carries TRBV6-2 or TRBV6-3 and TRBJ2-1; 8 bases match TRBD2. The V segment lost 5 bases and the J segment 4 bases; nucleotides outside the gene matches: 10. The CDR3 has 16 amino acids. CDR1 is MNHEY, CDR2 SVGEGT, per germline.

There are a few counts of this clonotype. J is TRBJ1-6 and V is TRBV5-6, with D hard to call. The CDR3 is 16 amino acids. The V gene's germline CDR1 is SGHDT and CDR2 YYEEEE. Trimming cost V 4 bases and J 9 bases, with 20 bases left between them. The CDR3 loop is CASSLRPGREGSPLHF. CDR3 nucleotide sequence: TGTGCCAGCAGCCTACGACCGGGCCGAGAGGGTTCACCCCTCCACTTT.

This clonotype has a handful of counts. J is TRBJ2-7 and V is TRBV20-1, with D hard to call. There are 11 residues in the CDR3. Germline assignment: CDR1 DFQATT and CDR2 SNEGSKA (reference sequence). V lost 2 bases, J lost 5 bases, and 7 bases lay in between. The CDR3 DNA reads as TGCAGTGCTAGATCCGGCCACGAGCAGTACTTC. This encodes CSARSGHEQYF.

The gene calls are TRBV20-1 and TRBJ2-7, with 9 bases lining up with TRBD1. This CDR3 comprises 13 residues. CDR1 and CDR2 from the germline V gene are DFQATT and SNEGSKA (reference sequence). Trimming took 5 bases from V and 1 from J; bases not matched to a gene: 3. This CDR3 is CSAGGTGSYEQYF. The CDR3 nucleotides are TGCAGTGCTGGCGGGACAGGGTCCTACGAGCAGTACTTC.

This clonotype has ten or more counts. The chain is built from TRBV28 and TRBJ2-1, with 7 bases aligning to TRBD1. From germline, CDR1 is MDHEN and CDR2 SYDVKM. This CDR3 spans 16 amino acids. V was pared by 7 bases and J by 6 bases, with 15 bases of the junction left unmatched. CDR3 region: CASNPDRFGVFNEQFF. The CDR3 nucleotides read TGTGCCAGCAACCCGGACAGGTTTGGGGTGTTCAATGAGCAGTTCTTC.

The chain joins TRBV6-1 to TRBJ2-3; a weak D match, TRBD1 (6 bases). Germline values: CDR1 MNHNS, CDR2 SASEGT. The CDR3 is 14 residues long. Trimming pared 6 bases from V and 2 bases from J, leaving 12 bases between. Here the CDR3 DNA reads TGTGCCAGCAGAACAGGGCTTGTCACAGATACGCAGTATTTT. Protein: CASRTGLVTDTQYF.

Only a few counts were recorded for this clonotype. One end of the junction is discordant with germline, which a read error may explain. This chain links TRBV6-2 or TRBV6-3 with TRBJ2-7; D not resolved. The CDR3 runs 11 residues. The germline gives CDR1 MNHEY, CDR2 SVGEGT. CDR3 sequence: CASSNSYEQYF. The CDR3 DNA reads TGTGCCAGCAGTAACTCCTACGAGCAGTACTTC.

DNA of the CDR3: TGCAGTGCTATACAGGGAAGGGACACTGAAGCTTTCTTT. It encodes CSAIQGRDTEAFF. The chain uses TRBV20-1 and TRBJ1-1, with D maybe TRBD1 (6 bases). Trimming removed 4 bases from V and 3 bases from J, with 12 bases in between. The CDR3 totals 13 residues. CDR1 and CDR2 (germline): DFQATT, SNEGSKA (reference sequence).

The chain links TRBV2 to TRBJ1-1; 9 bases are shared with TRBD1. J lost 0 bases, V lost 4 bases, and 6 bases had no gene match. This CDR3 is built from 16 residues. Per germline, CDR1 SNHLY and CDR2 FYNNEI. Here the CDR3 reads CASSGDRVVMNTEAFF. DNA of the CDR3: TGTGCCAGCAGTGGGGACAGGGTCGTAATGAACACTGAAGCTTTCTTT.

This clonotype was counted only a few times. V gene TRBV29-1 combines with J gene TRBJ1-4; D remains unclear. This CDR3 has 13 amino acids. Deletions cut 6 bases from V and 3 bases from J, with 11 bases between. Germline V lookup: CDR1 SQVTM, CDR2 ANQGSEA. In DNA form, the CDR3 reads TGCAGCGTCGGTGAGGGTTCTAATGAAAAACTGTTTTTT. It encodes CSVGEGSNEKLFF.

The gene calls are TRBV4-2 and TRBJ2-1; TRBD2 matches 7 bases. This CDR3 comprises 15 residues. Germline V CDR1 and CDR2: LGHNA, YNFKEQ. Trimming took 2 bases from V and 5 from J; bases not matched to a gene: 6. The chain's CDR3 is CASSQFSGDHNEQFF. CDR3 in DNA: TGTGCCAGCAGCCAATTCAGCGGGGACCACAATGAGCAGTTCTTC.

V gene TRBV27 combines with J gene TRBJ2-2; D is ambiguous. The V gene lost 3 bases and the J gene lost 4 bases, with 9 bases spanning the gap. The CDR3 length is 14 residues. The germline CDR1 and CDR2 sequences are MNHEY and SMNVEV (reference sequence). CDR3 loop: CASSLSKSTGELFF. DNA of the CDR3: TGTGCCAGCAGTTTGAGCAAGAGCACCGGGGAGCTGTTTTTT.

This clonotype was observed many times. This chain links TRBV7-6 with TRBJ2-2; 12 positions agree with TRBD1. CDR3 size: 21 residues. Germline CDR1 reads SGHVS; CDR2 reads FNYEAQ. The J segment lost 1 base and the V segment lost 3 bases, leaving 15 bases of the junction unmatched. The DNA for the CDR3 is TGTGCCAGCAGCTTCCCAACTGGGACAGGGGGCAATATCTGGAACACCGGGGAGCTGTTTTTT. Its translation: CASSFPTGTGGNIWNTGELFF.